There are a few counts of the clone carrying this T cell receptor (beta chain). No antigen is known for it. After removal of 0 bases from V and 1 base from J, the junction contained 2 bases not matched to a gene. This CDR3 region has 15 residues. Germline CDR1 reads MNHEY; CDR2 reads SVGAGI. Sequencing targeted expressed TCRB transcripts, as all isolated RNA had been reverse transcribed. Mean read depth for naive, central memory and regulatory T cell samples was 3 million to 4.5 million reads. The protocol was immunoSEQ multiplex PCR, while the TCRdb copy is restricted to in-frame clones and leaves out a portion. The top ten clones hold around 0.12% of a sample with 600,000 to 750,000 clones, 12% of them seen once. The data were obtained in a study of beta chain features in type 1 diabetes. General observations from the study: Type 1 diabetes patients had TCRB CDR3s that were shorter (moderately but significantly so) in all four CD4+ subsets. Patients' naive, central memory and regulatory TCRB repertoires appeared more alike than those of healthy donors.

The rearrangement links TRBV6-5 to TRBJ1-2; 7 positions agree with TRBD1. The source material was naive CD4+ T cells from blood. This TCR was recovered from a young man with type 1 diabetes. CDR3 sequence: CASSYSTGHNYGYTF. The DNA of the CDR3 is TGTGCCAGCAGTTACTCGACAGGGCATAACTATGGCTACACCTTC.